The rows below give T cell receptor beta chains drawn from one sample of a study of cytomegalovirus exposure and HLA in healthy donors. Measured with immunoSEQ multiplex PCR; TCRdb has only the in-frame clones, and not every one. This table has 100,000 to 150,000 clones, approximately 81% appearing once. Sequencing was carried out using PBMCs. The receptors were sampled from a man aged 18 to 29 in good health and CMV-seronegative. CDR3s include the opening cysteine and the closing phenylalanine or tryptophan. A D gene is named only where the DNA matches it firmly. Where a row states a size, it is once, few, many or the class of an expanded clone; other rows omit it.

j_gene: TRBJ2-2; d_gene: .; v_gene: TRBV6-4; abundance: .; CDR3aa: CASSDSRQSTGELFF; CDR3nt: TGTGCCAGCAGTGACTCGAGACAGAGTACCGGGGAGCTGTTTTTT
j_gene: TRBJ2-1; d_gene: TRBD2; v_gene: TRBV7-3; abundance: .; CDR3aa: CASSRSSGRGSYNEQFF; CDR3nt: TGTGCCAGCAGCCGAAGTAGCGGGAGGGGTTCCTACAATGAGCAGTTCTTC
j_gene: TRBJ1-5; d_gene: TRBD1; v_gene: TRBV19; abundance: .; CDR3aa: CASSGTGNQPQHF; CDR3nt: TGTGCCAGTAGCGGGACAGGGAATCAGCCCCAGCATTTT
j_gene: TRBJ2-7; d_gene: TRBD1; v_gene: TRBV19; abundance: .; CDR3aa: CASRRSTGIKEDEQYF; CDR3nt: TGTGCCAGTAGACGATCGACAGGGATTAAGGAGGACGAGCAGTACTTC
j_gene: TRBJ1-6; d_gene: TRBD1; v_gene: TRBV2; abundance: .; CDR3aa: CASRRDSDNSPLHF; CDR3nt: TGTGCCAGCAGACGGGACAGCGATAATTCACCCCTCCACTTT
j_gene: TRBJ1-2; d_gene: TRBD1; v_gene: TRBV4-1; abundance: .; CDR3aa: CASSPDRGRGYTF; CDR3nt: TGCGCCAGCAGCCCAGACAGGGGGCGAGGCTACACCTTC
j_gene: TRBJ1-4; d_gene: .; v_gene: TRBV27; abundance: .; CDR3aa: CASRLIQGVNEKLFF; CDR3nt: TGTGCCAGCAGGTTGATACAGGGCGTCAATGAAAAACTGTTTTTT
j_gene: TRBJ1-2; d_gene: .; v_gene: TRBV4-2; abundance: .; CDR3aa: CASSQDPGAYGYTF; CDR3nt: TGTGCCAGCAGCCAAGACCCAGGGGCCTATGGCTACACCTTC
j_gene: TRBJ2-1; d_gene: TRBD2; v_gene: TRBV6-5; abundance: .; CDR3aa: CASSYGPSGEQFF; CDR3nt: TGTGCCAGCAGTTACGGGCCTAGCGGTGAGCAGTTCTTC
j_gene: TRBJ1-1; d_gene: .; v_gene: TRBV14; abundance: .; CDR3aa: CASSQGEGTNTEAFF; CDR3nt: TGTGCCAGCAGCCAAGGGGAGGGGACGAACACTGAAGCTTTCTTT
j_gene: TRBJ2-1; d_gene: .; v_gene: TRBV7-9; abundance: .; CDR3aa: CASSLARSRANNEQFF; CDR3nt: TGTGCCAGCAGCTTAGCGCGGAGCAGGGCGAACAATGAGCAGTTCTTC
j_gene: TRBJ2-5; d_gene: TRBD1; v_gene: TRBV6-5; abundance: .; CDR3aa: CASRDRGPRQTQYF; CDR3nt: TGTGCCAGCAGAGACAGGGGCCCCCGGCAGACCCAGTACTTC
j_gene: TRBJ1-6; d_gene: .; v_gene: TRBV18; abundance: .; CDR3aa: CASSPGTAGSPLHF; CDR3nt: TGTGCCAGCTCACCCGGGACGGCGGGGTCACCCCTCCACTTT
j_gene: TRBJ2-2; d_gene: .; v_gene: TRBV7-7; abundance: .; CDR3aa: CASSGGQVWSGELFF; CDR3nt: TGTGCCAGCTCGGGGGGACAGGTTTGGTCCGGGGAGCTGTTTTTT
j_gene: TRBJ2-1; d_gene: .; v_gene: TRBV18; abundance: once; CDR3aa: CASSPPVGSSYNEQFF; CDR3nt: TGTGCCAGCTCACCACCGGTGGGGAGCTCCTACAATGAGCAGTTCTTC
j_gene: TRBJ1-5; d_gene: .; v_gene: TRBV5-4; abundance: .; CDR3aa: CASSHRVSGSAWHF; CDR3nt: TGTGCCAGCAGCCACAGAGTTTCTGGGTCCGCCTGGCATTTT
j_gene: TRBJ2-1; d_gene: TRBD2; v_gene: TRBV5-1; abundance: .; CDR3aa: CASSASGRVNEQFF; CDR3nt: TGCGCCAGCTCAGCTAGCGGGAGGGTTAATGAGCAGTTCTTC
j_gene: TRBJ2-1; d_gene: TRBD2; v_gene: TRBV19; abundance: .; CDR3aa: CASSMQPSGQSSYNEQFF; CDR3nt: TGTGCCAGTAGTATGCAGCCTAGCGGGCAAAGCTCCTACAATGAGCAGTTCTTC